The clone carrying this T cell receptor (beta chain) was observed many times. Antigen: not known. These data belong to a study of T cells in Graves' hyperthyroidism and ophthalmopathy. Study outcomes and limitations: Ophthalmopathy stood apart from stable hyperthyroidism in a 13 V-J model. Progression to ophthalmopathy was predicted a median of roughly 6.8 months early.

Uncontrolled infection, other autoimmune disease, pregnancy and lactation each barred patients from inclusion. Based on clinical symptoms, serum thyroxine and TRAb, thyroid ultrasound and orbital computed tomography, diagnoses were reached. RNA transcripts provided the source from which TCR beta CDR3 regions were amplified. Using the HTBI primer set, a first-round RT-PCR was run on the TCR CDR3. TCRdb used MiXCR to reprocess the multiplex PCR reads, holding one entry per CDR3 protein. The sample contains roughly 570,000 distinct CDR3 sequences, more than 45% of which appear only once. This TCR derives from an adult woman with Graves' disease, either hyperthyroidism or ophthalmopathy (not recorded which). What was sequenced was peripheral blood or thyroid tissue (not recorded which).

The CDR3 DNA follows: TGCGCCAGCAGCTTGACTCGGGGGGAGCTGTTTTTT. Encoded protein: CASSLTRGELFF. The genes are TRBV5-1 and TRBJ2-2; D is undetermined. The V gene's germline CDR1 is SGHRS and CDR2 YFSETQ. The ends were cut back, 1 base at V and 8 bases at J, with 6 bases in the middle. The CDR3 runs 12 residues.